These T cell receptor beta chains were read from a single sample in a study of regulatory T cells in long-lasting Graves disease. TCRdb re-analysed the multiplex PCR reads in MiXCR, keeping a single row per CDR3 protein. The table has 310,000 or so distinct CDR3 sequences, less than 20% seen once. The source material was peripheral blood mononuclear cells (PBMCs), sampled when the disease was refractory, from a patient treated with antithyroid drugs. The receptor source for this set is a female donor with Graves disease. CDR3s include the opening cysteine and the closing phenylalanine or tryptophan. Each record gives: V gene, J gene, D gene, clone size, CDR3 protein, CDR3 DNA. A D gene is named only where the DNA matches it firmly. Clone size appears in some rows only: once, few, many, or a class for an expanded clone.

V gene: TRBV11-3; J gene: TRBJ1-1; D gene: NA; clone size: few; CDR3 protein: CASTPSGANTEAFF; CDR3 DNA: TGTGCCAGCACCCCGTCGGGGGCGAACACTGAAGCTTTCTTT
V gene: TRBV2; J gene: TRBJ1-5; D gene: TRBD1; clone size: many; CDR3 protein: CASSGGQLNQPQHF; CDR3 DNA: TGTGCCAGCAGTGGGGGACAGCTTAATCAGCCCCAGCATTTT
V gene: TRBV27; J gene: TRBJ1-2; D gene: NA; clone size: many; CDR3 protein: CASSLSIHNGYTF; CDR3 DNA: TGTGCCAGCAGTTTATCGATTCATAATGGCTACACCTTC
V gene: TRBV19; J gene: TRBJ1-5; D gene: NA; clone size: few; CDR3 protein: CASSISGGGGQPQHF; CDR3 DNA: TGTGCCAGTAGTATTAGTGGGGGGGGCGGTCAGCCCCAGCATTTT
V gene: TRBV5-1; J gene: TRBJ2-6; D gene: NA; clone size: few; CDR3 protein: CASSLVTAGANVLTF; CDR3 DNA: TGCGCCAGCAGCTTGGTGACAGCTGGGGCCAACGTCCTGACTTTC
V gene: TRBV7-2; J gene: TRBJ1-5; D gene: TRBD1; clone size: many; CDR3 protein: CASSSRQGGQPQHF; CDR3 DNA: TGTGCCAGCAGCTCGAGACAGGGGGGTCAGCCCCAGCATTTT
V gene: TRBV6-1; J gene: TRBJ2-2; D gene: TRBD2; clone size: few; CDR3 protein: CASSAATSPGLAGGPTGELFF; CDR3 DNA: TGTGCCAGCAGCGCGGCCACAAGTCCGGGACTAGCGGGAGGGCCCACCGGGGAGCTGTTTTTT
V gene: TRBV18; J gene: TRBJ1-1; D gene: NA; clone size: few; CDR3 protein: CASSPPSGTDTEAFF; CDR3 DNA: TGTGCCAGCTCACCACCTTCAGGGACGGACACTGAAGCTTTCTTT
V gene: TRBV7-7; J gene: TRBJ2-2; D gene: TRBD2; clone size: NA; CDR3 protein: CASSPFSGSTTGELFF; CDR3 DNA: TGTGCTAGCAGCCCATTTAGCGGGAGCACCACCGGGGAGCTGTTTTTT
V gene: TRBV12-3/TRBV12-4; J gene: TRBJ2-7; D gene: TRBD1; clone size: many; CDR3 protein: CASSSDRESTYEQYF; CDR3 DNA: TGTGCCAGCAGTTCGGACAGGGAGTCGACCTACGAGCAGTACTTC
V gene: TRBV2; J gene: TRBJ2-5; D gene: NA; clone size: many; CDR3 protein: CASSQGVRGPYQETQYF; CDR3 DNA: TGTGCCAGCTCCCAAGGGGTGCGGGGGCCTTACCAAGAGACCCAGTACTTC
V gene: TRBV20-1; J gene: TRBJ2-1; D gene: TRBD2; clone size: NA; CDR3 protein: CSANYTSGRAYNEQFF; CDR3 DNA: TGCAGTGCTAACTACACTAGCGGGAGGGCCTACAATGAGCAGTTCTTC
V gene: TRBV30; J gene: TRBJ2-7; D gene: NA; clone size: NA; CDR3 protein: CAWTPPGTLPYEQYF; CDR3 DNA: TGTGCCTGGACACCCCCCGGGACCCTTCCCTACGAGCAGTACTTC
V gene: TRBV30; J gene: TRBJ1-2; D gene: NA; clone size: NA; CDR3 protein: CAWSLAPNGYTF; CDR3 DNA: TGTGCCTGGAGTTTGGCCCCTAACGGCTACACCTTC
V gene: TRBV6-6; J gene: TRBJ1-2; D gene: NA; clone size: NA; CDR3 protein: CASSYSGNYGHTF; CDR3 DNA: TGTGCCAGCAGTTACTCGGGCAACTATGGCCACACCTTC
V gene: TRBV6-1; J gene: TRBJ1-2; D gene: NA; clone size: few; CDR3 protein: CASSRAEGGYTF; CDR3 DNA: TGTGCCAGCAGCCGCGCGGAGGGCGGCTACACCTTC
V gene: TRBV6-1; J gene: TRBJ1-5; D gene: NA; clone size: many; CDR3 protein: CASSQPQHF; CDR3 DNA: TGTGCCAGCAGTCAGCCCCAGCATTTT
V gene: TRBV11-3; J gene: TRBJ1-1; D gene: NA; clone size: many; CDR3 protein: CASSDTMNTEAFF; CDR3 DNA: TGTGCCAGCAGCGATACCATGAACACTGAAGCTTTCTTT
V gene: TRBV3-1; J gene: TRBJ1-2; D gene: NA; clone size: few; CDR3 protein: CASSQSGQGWSGYTF; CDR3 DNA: TGTGCCAGCAGCCAGTCAGGGCAGGGCTGGAGCGGCTACACCTTC
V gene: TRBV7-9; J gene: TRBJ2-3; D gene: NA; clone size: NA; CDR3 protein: CASSFGDTQYF; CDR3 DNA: TGTGCCAGCAGCTTTGGAGATACGCAGTATTTT
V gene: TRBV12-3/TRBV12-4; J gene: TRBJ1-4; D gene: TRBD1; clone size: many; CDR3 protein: CASSPTGDGEKLFF; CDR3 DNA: TGTGCCAGCAGTCCAACAGGGGACGGGGAAAAACTGTTTTTT
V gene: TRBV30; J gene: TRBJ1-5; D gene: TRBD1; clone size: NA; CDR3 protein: CAWALDRGGQPQHF; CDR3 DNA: TGTGCCTGGGCCTTGGACAGGGGCGGGCAGCCCCAGCATTTT
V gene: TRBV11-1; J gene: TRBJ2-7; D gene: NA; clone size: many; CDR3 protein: CASSLREGSNEQYF; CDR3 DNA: TGTGCCAGCAGCTTAAGAGAGGGGAGCAACGAGCAGTACTTC
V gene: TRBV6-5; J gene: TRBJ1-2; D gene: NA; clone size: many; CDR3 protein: CASSSLRPENYGYTF; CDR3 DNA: TGTGCCAGCAGTTCCTTAAGGCCAGAAAACTATGGCTACACCTTC
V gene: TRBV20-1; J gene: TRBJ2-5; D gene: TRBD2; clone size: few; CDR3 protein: CSASSARGGWETQYF; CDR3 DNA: TGCAGTGCTAGTAGCGCGCGGGGGGGCTGGGAGACCCAGTACTTC
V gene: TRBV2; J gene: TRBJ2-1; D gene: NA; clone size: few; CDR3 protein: CASSDKSSYNEQFF; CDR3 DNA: TGTGCCAGCAGTGACAAGAGCTCCTACAATGAGCAGTTCTTC
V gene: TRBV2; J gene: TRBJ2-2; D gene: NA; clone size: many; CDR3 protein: CASSLLENTGELFF; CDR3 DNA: TGTGCCAGCAGCCTTCTAGAGAACACCGGGGAGCTGTTTTTT
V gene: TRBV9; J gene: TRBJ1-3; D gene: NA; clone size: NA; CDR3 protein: CASSGGTGNTIYF; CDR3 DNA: TGTGCCAGCAGCGGGGGTACTGGAAACACCATATATTTT
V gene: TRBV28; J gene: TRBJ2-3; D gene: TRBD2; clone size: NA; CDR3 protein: CASSPGLAGVRKSTDTQYF; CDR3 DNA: TGTGCCAGCAGCCCCGGACTAGCGGGAGTAAGAAAGAGCACAGATACGCAGTATTTT
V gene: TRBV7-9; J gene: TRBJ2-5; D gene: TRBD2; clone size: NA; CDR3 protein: CASSFPAPIAGETQYF; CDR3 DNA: TGTGCCAGCAGCTTCCCGGCCCCTATAGCGGGAGAGACCCAGTACTTC
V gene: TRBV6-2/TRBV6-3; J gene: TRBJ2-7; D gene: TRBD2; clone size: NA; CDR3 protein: CASSYGTSGGSSYEQYF; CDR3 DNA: TGTGCCAGCAGTTACGGGACTAGCGGGGGCTCCTCCTACGAGCAGTACTTC
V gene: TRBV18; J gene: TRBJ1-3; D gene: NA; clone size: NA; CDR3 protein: CASSPPLAGFSGNTIYF; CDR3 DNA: TGTGCCAGCTCACCACCGTTGGCAGGTTTCTCTGGAAACACCATATATTTT
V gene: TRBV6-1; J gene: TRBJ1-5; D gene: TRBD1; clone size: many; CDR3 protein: CASWTGGQPQHF; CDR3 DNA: TGTGCCAGCTGGACAGGAGGACAGCCCCAGCATTTT
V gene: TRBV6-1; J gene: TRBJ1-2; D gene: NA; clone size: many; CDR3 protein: CASSENRVGYTF; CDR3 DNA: TGTGCCAGCAGTGAAAACAGGGTCGGCTACACCTTC
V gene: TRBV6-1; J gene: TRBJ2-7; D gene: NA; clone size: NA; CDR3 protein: CASRHQVNAYEQYF; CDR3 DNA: TGTGCCAGCAGGCACCAGGTTAATGCCTACGAGCAGTACTTC
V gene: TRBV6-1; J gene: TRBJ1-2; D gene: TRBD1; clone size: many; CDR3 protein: CATSLRDRDYGYTF; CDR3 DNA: TGTGCCACCTCGCTCCGGGACAGGGATTATGGCTACACCTTC
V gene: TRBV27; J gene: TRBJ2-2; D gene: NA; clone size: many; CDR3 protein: CASSPKYRGTGELFF; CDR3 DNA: TGTGCCAGCAGTCCGAAGTACCGGGGAACCGGGGAGCTGTTTTTT
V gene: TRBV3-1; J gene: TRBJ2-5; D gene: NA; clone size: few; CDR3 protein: CASSQGGTYQETQYF; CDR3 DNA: TGTGCCAGCAGCCAAGGGGGAACCTATCAAGAGACCCAGTACTTC
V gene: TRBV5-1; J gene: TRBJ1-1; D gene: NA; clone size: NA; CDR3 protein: CASSSHGENTEAFF; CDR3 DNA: TGCGCCAGCAGCTCTCACGGAGAGAACACTGAAGCTTTCTTT
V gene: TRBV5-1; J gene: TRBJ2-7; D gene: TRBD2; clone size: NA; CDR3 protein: CASSTSGSVNEQYF; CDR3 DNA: TGCGCCAGCAGCACTAGCGGGAGCGTGAACGAGCAGTACTTC
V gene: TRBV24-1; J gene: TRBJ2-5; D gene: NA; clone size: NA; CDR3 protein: CATSDLGGTRETQYF; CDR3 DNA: TGTGCCACCAGTGATTTAGGGGGGACACGAGAGACCCAGTACTTC
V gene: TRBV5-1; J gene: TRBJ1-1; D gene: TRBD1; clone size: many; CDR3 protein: CASSFTGTGYTEAFF; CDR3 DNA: TGCGCCAGCAGCTTCACCGGGACAGGGTACACTGAAGCTTTCTTT